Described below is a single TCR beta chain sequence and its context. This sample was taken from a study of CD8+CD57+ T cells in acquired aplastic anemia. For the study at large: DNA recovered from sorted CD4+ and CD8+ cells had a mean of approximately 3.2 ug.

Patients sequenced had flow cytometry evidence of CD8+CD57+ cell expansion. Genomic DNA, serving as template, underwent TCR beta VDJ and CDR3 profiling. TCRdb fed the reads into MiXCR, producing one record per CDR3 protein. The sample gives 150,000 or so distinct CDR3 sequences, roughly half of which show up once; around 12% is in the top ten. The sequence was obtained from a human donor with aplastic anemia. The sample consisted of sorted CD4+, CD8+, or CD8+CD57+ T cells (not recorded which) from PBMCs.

The CDR3, as DNA: TGTGCCAGCAGTGAAGCGCTCGGGGTCGGGGCTAGCGGGGGGGGAGAGACCCAGTACTTC. It yields the protein CASSEALGVGASGGGETQYF. The chain employs TRBV2 and TRBJ2-5, with 12 positions matching TRBD2. This CDR3 has 20 residues. Germline V CDR1 and CDR2: SNHLY, FYNNEI. The junction had 15 bases not matched to a gene; V was cut back by 0 bases and J by 4 bases.